This TCR beta chain was observed in a study (dated by TCRdb to the mid-2010s). Broadly, across the study: The study examined whether tumor-infiltrating Tregs in breast cancer are drawn from blood Tregs or arise in situ by conversion from other CD4+ T cell subsets.

About this clonotype itself: Its binding antigen is unknown. No much larger clone is present one base from it, and per-base qualities are unavailable.

Cells that were CD4+CD25+CD127-/low were isolated as Tregs. Tregs, naive and memory CD4+ T cells from tumor, blood and ipsilateral draining lymph nodes of five breast cancer patients underwent full-length TCR alpha and beta sequencing. Tumor tissue, along with lymph nodes from ipsilateral axillary dissection, was perfused with PBS, minced, and then digested using collagenase I and hyaluronidase. FACS confirmed that the sorted cell populations were more than 90% pure. The paper as a whole reports these results and caveats: The TCR gene usage of tumor memory CD4+ T cells clustered together with blood and lymph node memory CD4+ cells and with lymph node naive CD4+ cells. Tumor-infiltrating Treg TCR alpha and beta sequences overlapped most with tumor naive CD4+ T cells, then with blood naive CD4+ T cells. Rather than covering whole repertoires, validation in the larger cohort was restricted to a single TCR beta V-J rearrangement.

V is clipped by 10 bases and J by 0 bases, and the sequence between their germline boundaries is 10 bases long. In the germline V gene, CDR1 corresponds to MNHNS and CDR2 to SASEGT. The CDR3 measures 14 amino acids from cysteine to phenylalanine. Only the CDR3 region is kept as DNA, spanning 42 bases read in frame from base 1. Full-length TCR variable regions were amplified by 5' RACE PCR with constant-region reverse primers, followed by semi-nested PCR with Nested Universal Primer A. Using the ReliaPrep RNA Cell Miniprep System, total RNA was extracted, and the SMARTer RACE 5'/3' Kit was then used to reverse transcribe the RNA into 5'RACE-ready cDNA. Multiplex adaptors were used to barcode full-length TCR alpha and beta libraries, and the barcoded libraries were sequenced on an Illumina MiSeq. The original methods were these. For each of nine subset-tissue groups, sequencing data from the five patients were pooled, and the groups were then compared using unsupervised clustering of TCR gene usage. The Morisita-Horn index was used to calculate repertoire similarity, with shared sequences weighted according to their contribution to each repertoire. Through fastp at Q25 and MiXCR, TCRdb rebuilt clones from the public reads, retaining in-frame beta chains. Each CDR3 protein gets just one entry, which takes the most common genes and DNA from the rows behind it. The V and J calls here are based on TCRdb, not the publication. The sample contains over 6,500 distinct CDR3 sequences, 65% to 85% of them found a single time. The top ten constitute roughly 4.5% of the sample.

The V and J genes are TRBV6-1 and TRBJ2-6; the D gene could be TRBD1 or TRBD2, each one agreeing over 5 bases. The source material was tumor-infiltrating Tregs sorted from the breast tumor. The sequence was collected from a female donor with breast cancer. The CDR3 reads CANRGASGANVLTF. In nucleotide form, the sequence is TGTGCCAACAGAGGGGCCTCTGGGGCCAACGTCCTGACTTTC.